This TCR beta chain was captured by sequencing in a study of CD8+ T cells in alopecia areata. Study context: Oral tofacitinib, 5 to 10 mg twice daily, was given in an open-label trial.

As for treatment: oral pan-JAK inhibitor, 5-10 mg twice daily. RNA was isolated and reverse transcribed to cDNA, the sequencing template. The table came from immunoSEQ multiplex PCR; TCRdb's copy has only in-frame clones and leaves some out. The sample contains fewer than 250,000 clones, 64% of which appear only once. The CDR3 covers 17 residues. The germline V gene has CDR1 SQVTM and CDR2 ANQGSEA. Trimming removed 1 base from V and 5 bases from J; junction bases left unmatched: 10. This clone was seen once. The antigen is unknown. Study-wide results and limits: Many expanded lesional clones remained in scalp and blood on tofacitinib. Scalp clonality, together with expanded CD8+ clones among the top 100, fell significantly with tofacitinib.

The chain is built from TRBV29-1 and TRBJ2-3; 12 nucleotides agree with TRBD2. Source: CD4+ T cells sorted from blood, taken at week 4, from a patient treated with tofacitinib. The clonotype was recovered from a human donor with alopecia areata. The CDR3 DNA follows: TGCAGCGTTGAAGGCATACTAGCGGGGGGCCCAGGAGATACGCAGTATTTT. Translation gives CSVEGILAGGPGDTQYF.